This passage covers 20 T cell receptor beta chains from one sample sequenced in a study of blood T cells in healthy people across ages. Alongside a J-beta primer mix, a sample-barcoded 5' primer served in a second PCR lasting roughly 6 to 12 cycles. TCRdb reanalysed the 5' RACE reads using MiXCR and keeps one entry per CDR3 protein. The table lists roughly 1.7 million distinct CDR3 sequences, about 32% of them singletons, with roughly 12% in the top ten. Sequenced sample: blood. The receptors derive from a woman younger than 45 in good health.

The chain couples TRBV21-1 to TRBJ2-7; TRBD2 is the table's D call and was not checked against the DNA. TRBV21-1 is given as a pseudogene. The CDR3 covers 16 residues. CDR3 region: CTSSKGRAGPTYEQYF. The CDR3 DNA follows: TGTACCAGCAGCAAAGGAAGGGCAGGACCCACCTACGAGCAGTACTTC.

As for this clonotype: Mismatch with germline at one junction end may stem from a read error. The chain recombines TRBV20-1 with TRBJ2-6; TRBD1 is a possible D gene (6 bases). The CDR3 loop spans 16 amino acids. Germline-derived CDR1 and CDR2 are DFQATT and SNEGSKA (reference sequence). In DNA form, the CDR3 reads TGCAGTGCGTATGACAGGTTGGGTTCTGGGGCCAGCGTCCTGACTTTC. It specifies CSAYDRLGSGASVLTF.

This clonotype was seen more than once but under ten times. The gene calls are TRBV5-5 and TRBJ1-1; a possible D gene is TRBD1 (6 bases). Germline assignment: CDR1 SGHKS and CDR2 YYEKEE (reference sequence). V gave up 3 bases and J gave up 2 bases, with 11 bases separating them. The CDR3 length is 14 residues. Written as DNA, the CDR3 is TGTGCCAGCAGCTCGGACAGTACTAACACTGAAGCTTTCTTT. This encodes CASSSDSTNTEAFF.

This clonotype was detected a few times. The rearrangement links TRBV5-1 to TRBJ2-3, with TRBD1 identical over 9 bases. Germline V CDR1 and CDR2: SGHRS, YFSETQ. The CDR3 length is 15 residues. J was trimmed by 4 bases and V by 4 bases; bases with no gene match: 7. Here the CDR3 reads CASSGGQGSSDTQYF. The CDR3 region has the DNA TGCGCCAGCAGCGGGGGACAGGGATCGTCAGATACGCAGTATTTT.

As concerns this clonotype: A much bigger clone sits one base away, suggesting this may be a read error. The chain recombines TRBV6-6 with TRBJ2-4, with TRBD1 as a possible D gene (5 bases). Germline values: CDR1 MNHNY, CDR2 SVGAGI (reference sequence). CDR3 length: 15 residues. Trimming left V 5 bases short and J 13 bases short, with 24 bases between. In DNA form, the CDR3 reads TGTGCCAGCAGTAGCATAGGGGCTGGATCATACAAGCAGTACTTC. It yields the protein CASSSIGAGSYKQYF.

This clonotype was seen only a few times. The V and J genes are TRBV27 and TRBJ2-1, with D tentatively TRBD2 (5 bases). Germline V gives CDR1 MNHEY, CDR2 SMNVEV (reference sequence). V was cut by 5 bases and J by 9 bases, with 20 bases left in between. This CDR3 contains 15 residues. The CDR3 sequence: CASSQSGGLEGEQFF. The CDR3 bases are TGTGCCAGCAGTCAATCGGGCGGACTTGAGGGTGAGCAGTTCTTC.

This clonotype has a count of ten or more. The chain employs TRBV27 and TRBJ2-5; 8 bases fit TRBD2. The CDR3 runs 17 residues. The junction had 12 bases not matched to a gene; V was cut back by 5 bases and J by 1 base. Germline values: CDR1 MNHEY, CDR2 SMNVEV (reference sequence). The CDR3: CASSPTIQLAAQETQYF. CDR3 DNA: TGTGCCAGCAGTCCTACCATCCAACTAGCGGCCCAAGAGACCCAGTACTTC.

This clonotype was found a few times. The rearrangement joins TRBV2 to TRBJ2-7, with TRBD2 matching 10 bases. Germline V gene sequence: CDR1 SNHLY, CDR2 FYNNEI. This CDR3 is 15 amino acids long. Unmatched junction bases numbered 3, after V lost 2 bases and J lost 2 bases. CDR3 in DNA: TGTGCCAGCAGTGAACCTAGCGGGGGACCCTACGAGCAGTACTTC. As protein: CASSEPSGGPYEQYF.

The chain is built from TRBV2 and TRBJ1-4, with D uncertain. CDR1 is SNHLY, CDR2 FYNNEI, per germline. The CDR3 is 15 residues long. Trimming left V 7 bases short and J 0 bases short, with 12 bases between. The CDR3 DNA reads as TGTGCCAGCACGGCGAGACCGGCAACTAATGAAAAACTGTTTTTT. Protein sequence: CASTARPATNEKLFF.

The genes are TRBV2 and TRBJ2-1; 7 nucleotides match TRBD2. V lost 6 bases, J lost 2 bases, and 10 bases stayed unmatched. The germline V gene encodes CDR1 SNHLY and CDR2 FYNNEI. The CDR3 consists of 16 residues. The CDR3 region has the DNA TGTGCCAGCAGGGGGGGACTATCTGGCGCCTACAATGAGCAGTTCTTC. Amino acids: CASRGGLSGAYNEQFF.

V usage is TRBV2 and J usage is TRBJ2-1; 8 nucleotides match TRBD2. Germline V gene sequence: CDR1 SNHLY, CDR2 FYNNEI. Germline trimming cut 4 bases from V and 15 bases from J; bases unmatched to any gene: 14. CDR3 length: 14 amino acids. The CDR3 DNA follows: TGTGCCAGCAGTGCGGCTAGCGGGCCGAGTTTACCGTTCTTC. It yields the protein CASSAASGPSLPFF.

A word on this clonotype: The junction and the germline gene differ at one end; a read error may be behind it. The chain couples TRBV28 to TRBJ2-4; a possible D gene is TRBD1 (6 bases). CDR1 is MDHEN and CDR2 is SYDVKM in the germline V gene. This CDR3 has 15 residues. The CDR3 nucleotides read TGTGCCAGCAGCAATGACAGGCGACGCGCCTACGAGCAGCACTTC. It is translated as CASSNDRRRAYEQHF.

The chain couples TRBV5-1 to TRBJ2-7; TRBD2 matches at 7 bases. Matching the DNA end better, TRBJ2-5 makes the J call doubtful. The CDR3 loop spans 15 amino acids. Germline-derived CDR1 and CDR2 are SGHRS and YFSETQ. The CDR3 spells CASSLRRGRGETQYF. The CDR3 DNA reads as TGCGCCAGCAGCTTGAGGCGGGGGAGAGGGGAGACCCAGTACTTC.

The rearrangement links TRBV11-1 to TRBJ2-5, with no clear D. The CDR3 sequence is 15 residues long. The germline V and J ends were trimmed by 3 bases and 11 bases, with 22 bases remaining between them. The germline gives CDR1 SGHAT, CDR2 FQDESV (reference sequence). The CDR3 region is CASSLLPGGAYKQYF. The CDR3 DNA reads TGTGCCAGCAGCTTGCTCCCGGGTGGCGCCTACAAGCAGTACTTC.

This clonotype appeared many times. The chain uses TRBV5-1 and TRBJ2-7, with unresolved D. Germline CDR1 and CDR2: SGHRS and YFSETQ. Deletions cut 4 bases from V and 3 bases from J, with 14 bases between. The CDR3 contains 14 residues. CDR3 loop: CASSEGWADYEQYF. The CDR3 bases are TGCGCCAGCAGCGAAGGATGGGCAGACTACGAGCAGTACTTC.

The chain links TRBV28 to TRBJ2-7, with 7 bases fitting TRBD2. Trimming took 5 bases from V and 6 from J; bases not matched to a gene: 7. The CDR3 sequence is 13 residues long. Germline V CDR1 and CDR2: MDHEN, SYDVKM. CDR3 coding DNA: TGTGCCAGCAGTGGGGTGCCGGGGGGCGAGCAGTACTTC. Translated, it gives CASSGVPGGEQYF.

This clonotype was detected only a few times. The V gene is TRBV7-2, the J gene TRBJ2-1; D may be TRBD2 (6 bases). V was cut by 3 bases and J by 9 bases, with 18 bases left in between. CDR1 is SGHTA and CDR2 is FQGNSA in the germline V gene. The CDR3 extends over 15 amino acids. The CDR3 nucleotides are TGTGCCAGCAGCTTGGAGGGGTACGGGAGTGGTGAGCAGTTCTTC. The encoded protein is CASSLEGYGSGEQFF. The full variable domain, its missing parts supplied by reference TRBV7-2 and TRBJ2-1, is GAGVSQSPSNKVTEKGKDVELRCDPISGHTALYWYRQSLGQGLEFLIYFQGNSAPDKSGLPSDRFSAERTGGSVSTLTIQRTQQEDSAVYLCASSLEGYGSGEQFFGPGTRLTVL.

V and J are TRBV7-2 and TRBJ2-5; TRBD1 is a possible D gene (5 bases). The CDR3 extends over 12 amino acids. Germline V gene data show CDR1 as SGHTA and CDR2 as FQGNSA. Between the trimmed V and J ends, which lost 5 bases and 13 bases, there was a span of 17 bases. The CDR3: CASSVIGERRYF. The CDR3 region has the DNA TGTGCCAGCAGCGTTATAGGGGAACGGAGGTACTTC. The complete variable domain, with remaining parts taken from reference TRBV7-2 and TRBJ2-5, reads GAGVSQSPSNKVTEKGKDVELRCDPISGHTALYWYRQSLGQGLEFLIYFQGNSAPDKSGLPSDRFSAERTGGSVSTLTIQRTQQEDSAVYLCASSVIGERRYFGPGTRLLVL.

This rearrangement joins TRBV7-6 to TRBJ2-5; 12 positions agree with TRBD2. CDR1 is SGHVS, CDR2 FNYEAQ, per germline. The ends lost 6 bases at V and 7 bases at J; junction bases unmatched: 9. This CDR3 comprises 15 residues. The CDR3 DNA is TGTGCCAGCAGTCGAACTAGCGGGGGGTTGGGGACCCAGTACTTC. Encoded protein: CASSRTSGGLGTQYF.

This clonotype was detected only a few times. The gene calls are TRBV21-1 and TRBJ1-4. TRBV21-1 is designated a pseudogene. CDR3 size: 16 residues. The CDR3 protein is CASSKGREGSNEKLFF. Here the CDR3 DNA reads TGTGCCAGCAGCAAGGGGAGGGAAGGGTCTAATGAAAAACTGTTTTTT.